This paragraph covers one TCR beta chain sequence. Repertoires were generated with immunoSEQ multiplex PCR, while TCRdb's copy carries only in-frame clones and drops some. Altogether about 250,000 clones are present, 85% being singletons, with the ten largest covering 5.5% to 7.5%. The CDR3 spans 14 residues. Unmatched junction bases numbered 0, after V lost 2 bases and J lost 6 bases. Germline V gene data show CDR1 as MNHEY and CDR2 as SVGEGT. The data derive from a study of blood T cell repertoires in COVID-19. The sequenced sample was peripheral blood. The source is a woman aged 55-70 years with active or convalescent COVID-19. The chain recombines TRBV6-2 or TRBV6-3 with TRBJ2-2; 10 bases map to TRBD2. The CDR3 nucleotides are TGTGCCAGCAGTTACGGGACTAGCGCCGGGGAGCTGTTTTTT. This codes for CASSYGTSAGELFF.